This TCR beta chain was profiled in a study of long-term antiretroviral therapy in people with HIV. This was the immunoSEQ v3.0 assay at survey level. The data were produced by immunoSEQ multiplex PCR, yet TCRdb's version contains in-frame clones alone and is incomplete. This sample has approximately 25,000 clones, with around 84% found just once. CDR1 and CDR2 from the germline V gene are MNHNY and SVGAGI (reference sequence). V lost 6 bases and J lost 5, with 14 bases in between. This CDR3 has 14 residues. The input for sequencing was unsorted PBMCs, taken 3 years after starting antiretroviral therapy. This TCR was recovered from a man aged 50 or older with HIV. The chain combines TRBV6-6 with TRBJ2-1; TRBD2 is a possible D gene (6 bases). CDR3 amino acids: CASSNLGLDNEQFF. CDR3 in DNA: TGTGCCAGCAGCAACCTGGGACTCGACAATGAGCAGTTCTTC.